The T cell receptor (beta chain) under discussion was sequenced for a study of CXCR3-negative and CXCR3-positive naive CD8 T cells. Turning to the study itself: Overall TRB read output was 110 million to 150 million, and each library contained about 1.5 +/- 0.3 million reads.

UMI-labeled TRB cDNA libraries were prepared by 5' RACE. TCRdb reprocessed the 5' RACE reads and stores each CDR3 protein as one record, lacking DNA. Found here are about 84,000 distinct CDR3 sequences; the top ten clones hold about 0.62%. The study, taken as a whole, reports: Diversity proved comparably high across both naive subsets and much lower in memory CD8+ cells. The level of CXCR3 expression partially decreased after cryopreservation; the majority of assays used fresh PBMCs. Naive cells with CXCR3 showed TRB CDR3s that were more hydrophobic than those in CXCR3-negative naive cells.

Germline-derived CDR1 and CDR2 are MDHEN and SYDVKM. The CDR3 runs to 14 residues. Worth noting for this clonotype: Antigen: not known.

The sequenced material came from naive CXCR3+ CD8+ T cells from blood. Subset here: CD45RO-CCR7+CD27+CD95- naive CD8+ T cells expressing CXCR3 (TNR3+). This TCR was recovered from a human donor in good health. Some clones in this sample may be carry-over from other donors' samples. This sequence joins TRBV28 and TRBJ1-6; the TRBD1 assignment by TCRdb is unverifiable without DNA. The CDR3 sequence is CASSTPGYNSPLHF.